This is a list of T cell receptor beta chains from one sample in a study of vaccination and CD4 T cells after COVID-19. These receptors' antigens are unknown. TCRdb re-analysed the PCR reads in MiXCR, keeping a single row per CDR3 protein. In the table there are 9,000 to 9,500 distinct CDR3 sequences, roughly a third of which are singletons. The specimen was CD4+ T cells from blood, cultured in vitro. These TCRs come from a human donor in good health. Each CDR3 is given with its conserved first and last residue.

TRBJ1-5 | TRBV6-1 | CASRTGNQPQHF
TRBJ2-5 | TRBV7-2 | CASSPMGRGRAKETQYF
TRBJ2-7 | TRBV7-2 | CASSLDSRAYEQYF
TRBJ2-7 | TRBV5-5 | CASSLAGSMAYEQYF
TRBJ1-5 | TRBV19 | CASSIGQTFSNQPQHF
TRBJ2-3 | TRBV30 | CAWSTRLALTDTQYF
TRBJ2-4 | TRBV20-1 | CSASGPTSIQYF
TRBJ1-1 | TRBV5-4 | CASSLEGGPNTEAFF
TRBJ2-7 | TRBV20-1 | CSASRLAGGVGEQYF
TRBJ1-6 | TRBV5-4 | CASSFLSWGDSYNSPLHF
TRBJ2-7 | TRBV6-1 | CASSESTPFNTQQYF
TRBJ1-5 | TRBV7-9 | CASSSDRVRQPQHF
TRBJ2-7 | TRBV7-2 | CASSLEGTTVREQYF
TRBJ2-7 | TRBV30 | CALVESYEQYF
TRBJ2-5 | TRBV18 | CASSHDRGETQYF
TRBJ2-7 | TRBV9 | CASSVGRRDYGQYF
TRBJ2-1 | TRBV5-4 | CASGGGGVHNEQFF
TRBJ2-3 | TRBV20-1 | CSARDTGGSPSTDTQYF
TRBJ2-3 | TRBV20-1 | CSARGLGLAGGSIITDTQYF
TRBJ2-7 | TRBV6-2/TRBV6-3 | CASNLRENYEQYF
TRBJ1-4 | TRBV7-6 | CASSLSGKEKLFF
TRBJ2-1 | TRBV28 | CASSLLGLSNEQFF
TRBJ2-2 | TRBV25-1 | CASSEFNVIVGELFF
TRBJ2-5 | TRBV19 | CASSSGTGFETQYF
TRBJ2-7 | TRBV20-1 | CSAEGGGNEQYF
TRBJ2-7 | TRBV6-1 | CASSPETAEQYF
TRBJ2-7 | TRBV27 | CASSRMGAKVYEQYF
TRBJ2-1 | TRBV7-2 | CASSPGRREQFF
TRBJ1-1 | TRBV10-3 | CAISEWEIAEAFF
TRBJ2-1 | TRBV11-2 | CASSATGSYNEQFF
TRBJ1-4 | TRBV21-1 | CASSMRGQPTNEKLFF
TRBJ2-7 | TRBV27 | CASSLFFESGLSHEQYF
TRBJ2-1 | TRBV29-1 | CSVEDLVTGGRNEQFF
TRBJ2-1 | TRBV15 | CATSREQGWGDNEQFF
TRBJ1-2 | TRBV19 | CASSIMGGADYGYTF
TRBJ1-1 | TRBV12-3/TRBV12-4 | CASSLAGREAFF
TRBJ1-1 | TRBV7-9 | CASSTQTGETEAFF
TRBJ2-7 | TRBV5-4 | CASRLTGGYEQYF